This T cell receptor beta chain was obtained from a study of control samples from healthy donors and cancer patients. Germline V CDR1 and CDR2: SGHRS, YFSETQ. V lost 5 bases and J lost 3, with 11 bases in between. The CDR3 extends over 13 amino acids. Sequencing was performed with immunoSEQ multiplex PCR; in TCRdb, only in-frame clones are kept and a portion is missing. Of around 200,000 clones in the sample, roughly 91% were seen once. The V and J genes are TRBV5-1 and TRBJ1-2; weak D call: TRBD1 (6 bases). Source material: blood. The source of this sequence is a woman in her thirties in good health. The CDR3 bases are TGCGCCAGCAGTCAACAGGGAGACTATGGCTACACCTTC. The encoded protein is CASSQQGDYGYTF. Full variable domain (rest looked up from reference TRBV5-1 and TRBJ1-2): KAGVTQTPRYLIKTRGQQVTLSCSPISGHRSVSWYQQTPGQGLQFLFEYFSETQRNKGNFPGRFSGRQFSNSRSEMNVSTLELGDSALYLCASSQQGDYGYTFGSGTRLTVV.